This T cell receptor beta chain was retrieved from a study of cytomegalovirus exposure and HLA in healthy donors. It was with 60 Vbeta and 13 Jbeta primers that the PCR ran. TCRdb's copy holds only in-frame clones and misses some; the assay was immunoSEQ multiplex PCR. The data show about 180,000 clones, 70% to 80% seen once. Study-level points and caveats: Equally common other TCR beta chains were less clonally expanded than HLA-associated ones, a later analysis found. Reports showed the classifier diagnosing cytomegalovirus status with high specificity and sensitivity.

Germline V gives CDR1 SEHNR, CDR2 FQNEAQ (reference sequence). The CDR3 has 14 residues. V was pared by 5 bases and J by 6 bases, with 5 bases of the junction left unmatched. A word on this clone: The target antigen is unknown.

The specimen was PBMCs. This TCR was sampled from a woman aged 60-75 years in good health and CMV-seropositive. The rearrangement joins TRBV7-9 to TRBJ2-1; 9 nucleotides agree with TRBD1. CDR3: CASSRPDRGNEQFF. CDR3 bases: TGTGCCAGCAGCCGTCCGGACAGGGGCAATGAGCAGTTCTTC.